Sequencing of this T cell receptor (beta chain) was carried out in a study of blood T cells in healthy people across ages. Alongside a J-beta primer mix, a sample-barcoded 5' primer served in a second PCR lasting about 7 to 12 cycles. TCRdb itself ran the 5' RACE reads through MiXCR, one entry per CDR3 protein. The sample has fewer than 800,000 distinct CDR3 sequences; 20% to 25% are singletons. There are 15 residues in the CDR3. Germline V gene lookup returns CDR1 SGHRS and CDR2 YFSETQ. V lost 10 bases, J lost 7 bases, and 18 bases stayed unmatched. The sample also formed part of further work on T cells of mothers and their children.

The sequenced sample was blood. The chain employs TRBV5-1 and TRBJ2-3; TRBD2 agrees at 7 bases. The TCR was taken from a boy between 10 and 17 years old in good health. The CDR3, as DNA: TGCGCCTCGCGAAAGGAGGCGGAGCGGGGACATACGCAGTATTTT. This encodes CASRKEAERGHTQYF.